This section outlines one T cell receptor (beta chain) sequence together with its context. The data were produced by immunoSEQ multiplex PCR, yet TCRdb's version contains in-frame clones alone and is incomplete. The table has some 240,000 clones, about 90% seen once. The data were taken from a study of cytomegalovirus exposure and HLA in healthy donors. Germline CDR1 is DFQATT and CDR2 is SNEGSKA (reference sequence). Trimming took 7 bases from V and 9 from J; bases not matched to a gene: 5. The CDR3 contains 11 residues. Sequenced: PBMCs. The receptor's source is a woman in her twenties or thirties in good health and CMV-seropositive. The rearrangement joins TRBV20-1 to TRBJ2-1; the match to TRBD2 covers 8 bases. CDR3 nucleotides: TGCAGTGTTAGCGGGATTCCTGAGCAGTTCTTC. Its translation is CSVSGIPEQFF.